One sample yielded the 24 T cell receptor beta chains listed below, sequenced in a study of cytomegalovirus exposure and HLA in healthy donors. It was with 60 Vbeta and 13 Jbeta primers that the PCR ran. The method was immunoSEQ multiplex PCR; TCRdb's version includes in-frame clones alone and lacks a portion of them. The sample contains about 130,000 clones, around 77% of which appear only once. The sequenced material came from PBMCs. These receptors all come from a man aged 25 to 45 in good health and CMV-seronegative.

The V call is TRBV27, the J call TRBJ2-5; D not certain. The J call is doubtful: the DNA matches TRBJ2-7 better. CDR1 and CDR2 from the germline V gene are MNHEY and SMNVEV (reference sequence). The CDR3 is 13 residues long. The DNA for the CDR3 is TGTGCCAGCAGTTTTTCCCCTTCATACGAGCAGTACTTC. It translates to CASSFSPSYEQYF.

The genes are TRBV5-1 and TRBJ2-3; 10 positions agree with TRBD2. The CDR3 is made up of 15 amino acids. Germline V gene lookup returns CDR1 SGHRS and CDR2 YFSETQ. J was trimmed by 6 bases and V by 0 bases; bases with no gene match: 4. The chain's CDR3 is CASSLGPSGSDTQYF. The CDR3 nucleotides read TGCGCCAGCAGCTTGGGACCTAGCGGGAGCGATACGCAGTATTTT.

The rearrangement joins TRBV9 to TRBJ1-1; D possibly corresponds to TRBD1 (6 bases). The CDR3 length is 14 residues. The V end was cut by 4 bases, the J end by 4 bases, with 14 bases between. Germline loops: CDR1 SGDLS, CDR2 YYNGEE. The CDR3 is CASSIEDSLTEAFF. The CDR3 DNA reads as TGTGCCAGCAGCATCGAGGACAGTCTCACTGAAGCTTTCTTT.

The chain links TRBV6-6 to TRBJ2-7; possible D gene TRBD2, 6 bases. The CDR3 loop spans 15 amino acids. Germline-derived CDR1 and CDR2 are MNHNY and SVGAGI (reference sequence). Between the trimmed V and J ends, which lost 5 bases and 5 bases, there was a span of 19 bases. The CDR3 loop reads CASSTLERALHEQYF. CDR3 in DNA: TGTGCCAGCAGTACACTTGAGCGGGCCCTCCACGAGCAGTACTTC.

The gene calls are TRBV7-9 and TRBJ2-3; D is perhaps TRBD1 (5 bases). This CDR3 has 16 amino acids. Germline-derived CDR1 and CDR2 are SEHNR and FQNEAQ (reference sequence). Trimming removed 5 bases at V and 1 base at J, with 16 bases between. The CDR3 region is CASSGRQGAGTDTQYF. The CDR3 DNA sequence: TGTGCCAGCAGCGGACGACAAGGGGCCGGCACAGATACGCAGTATTTT.

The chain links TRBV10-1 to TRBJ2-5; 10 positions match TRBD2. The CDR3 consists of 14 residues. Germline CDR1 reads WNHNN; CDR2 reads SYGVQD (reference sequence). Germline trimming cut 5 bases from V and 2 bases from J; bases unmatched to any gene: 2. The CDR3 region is CASSSGLAQETQYF. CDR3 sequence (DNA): TGCGCCAGCAGTTCGGGACTAGCGCAAGAGACCCAGTACTTC.

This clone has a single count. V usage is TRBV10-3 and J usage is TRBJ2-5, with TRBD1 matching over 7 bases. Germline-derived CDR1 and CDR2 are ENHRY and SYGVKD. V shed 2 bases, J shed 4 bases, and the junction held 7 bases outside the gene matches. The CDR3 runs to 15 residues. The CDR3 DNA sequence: TGTGCCATCAGTGAGACACAGGGGTTAGGAGAGACCCAGTACTTC. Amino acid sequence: CAISETQGLGETQYF.

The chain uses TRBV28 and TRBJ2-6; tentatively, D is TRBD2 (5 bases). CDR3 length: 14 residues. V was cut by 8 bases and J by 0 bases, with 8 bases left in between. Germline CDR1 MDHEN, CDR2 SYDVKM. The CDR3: CASWAGSGANVLTF. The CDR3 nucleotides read TGTGCCAGCTGGGCGGGCTCTGGGGCCAACGTCCTGACTTTC.

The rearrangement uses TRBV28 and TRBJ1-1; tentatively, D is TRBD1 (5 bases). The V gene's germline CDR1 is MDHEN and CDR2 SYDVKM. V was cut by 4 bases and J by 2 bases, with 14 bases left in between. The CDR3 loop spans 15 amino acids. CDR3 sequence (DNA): TGTGCCAGCAGTTCCATAAGGCAGGGAAACACTGAAGCTTTCTTT. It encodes CASSSIRQGNTEAFF.

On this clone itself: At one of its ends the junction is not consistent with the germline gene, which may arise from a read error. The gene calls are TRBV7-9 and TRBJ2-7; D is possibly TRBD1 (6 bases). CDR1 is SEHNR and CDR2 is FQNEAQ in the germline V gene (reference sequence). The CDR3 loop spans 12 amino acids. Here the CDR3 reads CSSSFRGYEQYF. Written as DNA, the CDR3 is TGTTCCAGCAGCTTCAGGGGTTACGAGCAGTACTTC.

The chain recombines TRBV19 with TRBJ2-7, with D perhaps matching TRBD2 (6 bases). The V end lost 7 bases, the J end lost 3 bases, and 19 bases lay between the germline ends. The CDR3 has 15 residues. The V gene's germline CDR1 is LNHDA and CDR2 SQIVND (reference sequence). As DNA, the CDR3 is TGTGCCAGTACTTGGGCGGGGCCGGGGTTCTACGAGCAGTACTTC. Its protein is CASTWAGPGFYEQYF.

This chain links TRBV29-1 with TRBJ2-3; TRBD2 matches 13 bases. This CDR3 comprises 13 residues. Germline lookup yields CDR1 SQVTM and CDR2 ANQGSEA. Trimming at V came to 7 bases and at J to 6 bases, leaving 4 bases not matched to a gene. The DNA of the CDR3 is TGCAGCGGCCGGACTAGCGGGAGCGATACGCAGTATTTT. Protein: CSGRTSGSDTQYF.

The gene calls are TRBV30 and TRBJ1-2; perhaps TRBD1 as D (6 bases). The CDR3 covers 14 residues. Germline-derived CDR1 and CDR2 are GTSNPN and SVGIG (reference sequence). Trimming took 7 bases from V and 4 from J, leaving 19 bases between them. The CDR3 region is CASNLRGASYGYTF. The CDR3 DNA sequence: TGTGCCTCGAATCTCCGGGGGGCAAGCTATGGCTACACCTTC.

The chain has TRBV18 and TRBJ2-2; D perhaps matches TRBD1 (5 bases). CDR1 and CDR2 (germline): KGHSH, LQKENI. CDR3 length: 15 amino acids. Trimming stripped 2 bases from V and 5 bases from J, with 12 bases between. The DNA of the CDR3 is TGTGCCAGCTCACCAGACCGAAAGGGGACCGGGGAGCTGTTTTTT. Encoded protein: CASSPDRKGTGELFF.

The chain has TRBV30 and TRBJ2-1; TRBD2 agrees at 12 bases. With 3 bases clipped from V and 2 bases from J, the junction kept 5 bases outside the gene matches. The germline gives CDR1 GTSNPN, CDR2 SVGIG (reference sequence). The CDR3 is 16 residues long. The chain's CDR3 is CAWRPRLAGAYNEQFF. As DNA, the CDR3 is TGTGCCTGGAGACCGAGACTAGCGGGAGCCTACAATGAGCAGTTCTTC.

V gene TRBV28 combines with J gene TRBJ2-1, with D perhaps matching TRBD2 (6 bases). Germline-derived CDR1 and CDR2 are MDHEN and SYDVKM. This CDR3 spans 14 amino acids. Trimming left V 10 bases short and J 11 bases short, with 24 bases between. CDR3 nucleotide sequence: TGTGCCATTCAGGAGGGAGGACCGATCGATCAGCAGTTCTTC. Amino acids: CAIQEGGPIDQQFF.

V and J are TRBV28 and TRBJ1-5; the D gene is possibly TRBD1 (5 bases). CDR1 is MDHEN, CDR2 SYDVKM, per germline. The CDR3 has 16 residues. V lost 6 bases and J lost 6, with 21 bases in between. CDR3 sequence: CASSPWGRENIQPQHF. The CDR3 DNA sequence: TGTGCCAGCAGCCCATGGGGGAGGGAAAACATTCAGCCCCAGCATTTT.

CDR3: CASSQDIAYGQFF. CDR3 sequence (DNA): TGTGCCAGCAGCCAAGATATCGCGTATGGGCAGTTCTTC. This rearrangement joins TRBV4-2 to TRBJ2-1; no firm D call. The germline V and J ends were trimmed by 0 bases and 12 bases, with 12 bases remaining between them. This CDR3 has 13 amino acids. Germline CDR1 is LGHNA and CDR2 is YNFKEQ.

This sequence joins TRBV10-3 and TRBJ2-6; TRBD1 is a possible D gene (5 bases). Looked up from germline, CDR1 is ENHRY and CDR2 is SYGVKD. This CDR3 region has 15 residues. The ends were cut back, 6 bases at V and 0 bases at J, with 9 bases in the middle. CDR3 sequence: CAIRGTGSGANVLTF. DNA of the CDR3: TGTGCCATCAGGGGAACAGGCTCTGGGGCCAACGTCCTGACTTTC.

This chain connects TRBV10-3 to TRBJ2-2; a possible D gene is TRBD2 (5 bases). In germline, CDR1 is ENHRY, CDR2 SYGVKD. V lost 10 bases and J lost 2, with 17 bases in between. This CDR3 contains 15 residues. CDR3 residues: CATTLEAVNTGELFF. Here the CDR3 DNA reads TGTGCCACCACGTTGGAGGCGGTTAACACCGGGGAGCTGTTTTTT.

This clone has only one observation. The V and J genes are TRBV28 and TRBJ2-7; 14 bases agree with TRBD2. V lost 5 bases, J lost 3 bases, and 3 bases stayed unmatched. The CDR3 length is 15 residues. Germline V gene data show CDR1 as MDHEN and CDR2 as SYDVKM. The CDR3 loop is CASSLGTSGSYEQYF. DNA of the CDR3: TGTGCCAGCAGTCTCGGGACTAGCGGGAGCTACGAGCAGTACTTC.

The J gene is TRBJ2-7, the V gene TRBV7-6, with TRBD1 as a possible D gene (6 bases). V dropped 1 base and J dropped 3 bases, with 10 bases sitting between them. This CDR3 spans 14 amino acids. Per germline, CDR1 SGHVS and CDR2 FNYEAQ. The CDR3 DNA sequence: TGTGCCAGCAGCTTAGAACAGGGATTCTACGAGCAGTACTTC. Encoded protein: CASSLEQGFYEQYF.

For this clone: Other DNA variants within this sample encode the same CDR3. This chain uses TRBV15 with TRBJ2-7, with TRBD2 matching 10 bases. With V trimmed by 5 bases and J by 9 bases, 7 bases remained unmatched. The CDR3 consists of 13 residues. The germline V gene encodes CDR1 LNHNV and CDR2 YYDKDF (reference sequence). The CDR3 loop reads CATSPGLARWQYF. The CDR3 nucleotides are TGTGCCACCAGCCCGGGACTAGCGCGTTGGCAGTACTTC.

The CDR3 nucleotides read TGTGCCAGCAGCTTGAATCAGGGGGCGAACAGAAACACCATATATTTT. This translates into CASSLNQGANRNTIYF. This chain connects TRBV7-6 to TRBJ1-3, with TRBD1 matching over 8 bases. The V gene end was trimmed by 3 bases and the J gene end by 5 bases; junction bases not matched to a gene: 9. CDR1 SGHVS and CDR2 FNYEAQ come from the germline V gene. This CDR3 is 16 amino acids long.